The T cell receptor (beta chain) described here comes from a study of CD8 T cells in Susac syndrome. Trimming removed 3 bases from V and 0 bases from J; junction bases left unmatched: 4. From germline, CDR1 is SQVTM and CDR2 ANQGSEA. This CDR3 spans 14 amino acids. cDNA came from about 0.51 to 1 ug RNA primed by random hexamers. One entry per CDR3 protein, called by TCRdb with MiXCR from the immunoSEQ multiplex PCR reads. The top ten clones hold about 0.095% of a sample with roughly 250,000 distinct CDR3 sequences, less than 96% of them seen once. The V call is TRBV29-1, the J call TRBJ1-1, with TRBD1 identical over 7 bases. Sequenced input: CD4+ T cells from PBMCs. The source of this sequence is a human donor with Susac syndrome. The CDR3, as DNA: TGCAGCGTTGACCTGACAGGGATGAACACTGAAGCTTTCTTT. Residues: CSVDLTGMNTEAFF. Supplemented by reference TRBV29-1 and TRBJ1-1, the full variable domain reads SAVISQKPSRDICQRGTSLTIQCQVDSQVTMMFWYRQQPGQSLTLIATANQGSEATYESGFVIDKFPISRPNLTFSTLTVSNMSPEDSSIYLCSVDLTGMNTEAFFGQGTRLTVV.